This TCR beta chain was profiled in a study of blood T cells in healthy people across ages. Through a sample-barcoded 5' primer and a J-beta primer mix, a second PCR was run for roughly 7 to 11 cycles. In TCRdb, the 5' RACE reads were re-called with MiXCR into one record per CDR3 protein. The sample yields more than 1 million distinct CDR3 sequences, roughly 45% seen once. Only one count was recorded for this clonotype. Germline assignment: CDR1 SGHDT and CDR2 YYEEEE. V was pared by 0 bases and J by 2 bases, with 3 bases of the junction left unmatched. The CDR3 has 16 amino acids. The chain carries TRBV5-6 and TRBJ2-2; TRBD2 matches at 8 bases. The clonotype originates from a woman aged 55-69 years in good health. Sample: blood. The CDR3 is CASSLALAGNTGELFF. The CDR3, as DNA: TGTGCCAGCAGCTTGGCGTTAGCGGGAAACACCGGGGAGCTGTTTTTT.